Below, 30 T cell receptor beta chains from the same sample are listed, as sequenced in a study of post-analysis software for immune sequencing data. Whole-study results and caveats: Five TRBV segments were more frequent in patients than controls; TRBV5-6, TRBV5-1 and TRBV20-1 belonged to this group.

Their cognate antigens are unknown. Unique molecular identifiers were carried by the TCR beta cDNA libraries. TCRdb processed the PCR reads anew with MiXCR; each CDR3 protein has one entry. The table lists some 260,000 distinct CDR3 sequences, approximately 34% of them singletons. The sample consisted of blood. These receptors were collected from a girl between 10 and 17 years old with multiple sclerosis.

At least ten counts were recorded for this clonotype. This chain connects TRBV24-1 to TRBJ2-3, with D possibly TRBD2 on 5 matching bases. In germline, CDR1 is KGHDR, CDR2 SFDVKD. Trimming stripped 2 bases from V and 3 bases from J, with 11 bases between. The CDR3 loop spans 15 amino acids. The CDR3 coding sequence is TGTGCCACCAGTGATTCCGGGAAGGCGACAGATACGCAGTATTTT. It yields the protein CATSDSGKATDTQYF.

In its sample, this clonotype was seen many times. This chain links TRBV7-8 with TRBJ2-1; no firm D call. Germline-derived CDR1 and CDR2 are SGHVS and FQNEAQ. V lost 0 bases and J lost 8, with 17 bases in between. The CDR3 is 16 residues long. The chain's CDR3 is CASSLAGATFNHEQFF. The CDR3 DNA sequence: TGTGCCAGCAGCTTAGCGGGTGCTACTTTCAACCATGAGCAGTTCTTC.

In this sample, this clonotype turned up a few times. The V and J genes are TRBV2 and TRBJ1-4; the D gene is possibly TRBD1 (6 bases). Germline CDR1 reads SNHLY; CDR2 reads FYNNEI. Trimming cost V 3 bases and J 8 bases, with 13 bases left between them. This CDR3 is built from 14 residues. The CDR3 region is CASSDQGREEKLFF. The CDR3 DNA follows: TGTGCCAGCAGTGACCAGGGGCGGGAAGAAAAACTGTTTTTT.

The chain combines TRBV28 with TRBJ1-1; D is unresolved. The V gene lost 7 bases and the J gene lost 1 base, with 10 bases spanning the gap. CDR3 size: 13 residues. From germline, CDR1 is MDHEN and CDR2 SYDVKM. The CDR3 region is CASKDVENTEAFF. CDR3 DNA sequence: TGTGCCAGCAAAGACGTCGAGAACACTGAAGCTTTCTTT.

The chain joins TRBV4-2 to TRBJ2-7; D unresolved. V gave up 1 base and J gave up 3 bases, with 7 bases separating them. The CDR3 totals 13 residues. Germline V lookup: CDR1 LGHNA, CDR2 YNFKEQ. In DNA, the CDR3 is TGTGCCAGCAGCCAAGGGGAAAACTACGAGCAGTACTTC. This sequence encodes CASSQGENYEQYF.

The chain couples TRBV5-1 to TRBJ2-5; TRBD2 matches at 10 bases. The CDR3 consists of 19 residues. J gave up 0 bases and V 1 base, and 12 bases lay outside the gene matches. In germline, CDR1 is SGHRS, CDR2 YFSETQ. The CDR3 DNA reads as TGCGCCAGCAGCTTGTTCGCTAGCGGGGGCCAAGTGTACCAAGAGACCCAGTACTTC. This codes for CASSLFASGGQVYQETQYF.

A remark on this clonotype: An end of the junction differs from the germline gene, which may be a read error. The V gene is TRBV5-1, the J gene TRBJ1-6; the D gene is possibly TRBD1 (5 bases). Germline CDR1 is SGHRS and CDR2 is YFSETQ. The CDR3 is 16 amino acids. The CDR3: CTSSLGGGRWNSPLHF. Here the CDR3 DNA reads TGCACCAGCAGCTTGGGGGGGGGTAGATGGAATTCACCCCTCCACTTT. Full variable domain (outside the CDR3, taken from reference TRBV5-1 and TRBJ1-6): KAGVTQTPRYLIKTRGQQVTLSCSPISGHRSVSWYQQTPGQGLQFLFEYFSETQRNKGNFPGRFSGRQFSNSRSEMNVSTLELGDSALYLCTSSLGGGRWNSPLHFGNGTRLTVT.

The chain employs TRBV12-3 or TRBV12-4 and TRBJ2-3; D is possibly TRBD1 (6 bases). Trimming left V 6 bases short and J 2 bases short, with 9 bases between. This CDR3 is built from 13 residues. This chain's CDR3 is CASRGHLTDTQYF. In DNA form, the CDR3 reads TGTGCCAGCAGGGGACATCTCACAGATACGCAGTATTTT.

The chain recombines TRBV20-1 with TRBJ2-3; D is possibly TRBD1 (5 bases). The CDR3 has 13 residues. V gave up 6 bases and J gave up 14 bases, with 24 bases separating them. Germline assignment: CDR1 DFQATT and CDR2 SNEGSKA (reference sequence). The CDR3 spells CSAEMAGMVTRYF. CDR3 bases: TGCAGTGCCGAAATGGCAGGGATGGTAACCCGGTATTTT.

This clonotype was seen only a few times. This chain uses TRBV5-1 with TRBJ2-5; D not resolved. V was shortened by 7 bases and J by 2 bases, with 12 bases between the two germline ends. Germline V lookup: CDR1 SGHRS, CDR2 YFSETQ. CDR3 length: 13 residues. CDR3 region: CASASDWQETQYF. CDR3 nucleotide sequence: TGCGCCAGCGCATCCGACTGGCAAGAGACCCAGTACTTC. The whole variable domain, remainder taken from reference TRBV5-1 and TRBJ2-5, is KAGVTQTPRYLIKTRGQQVTLSCSPISGHRSVSWYQQTPGQGLQFLFEYFSETQRNKGNFPGRFSGRQFSNSRSEMNVSTLELGDSALYLCASASDWQETQYFGPGTRLLVL.

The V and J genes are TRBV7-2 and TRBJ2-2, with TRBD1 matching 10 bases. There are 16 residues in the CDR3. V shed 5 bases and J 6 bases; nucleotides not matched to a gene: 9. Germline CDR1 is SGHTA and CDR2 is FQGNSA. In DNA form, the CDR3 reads TGTGCCAGCAGCCTGGGACAGGGGTTCGCGGCCGGGGAGCTGTTTTTT. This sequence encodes CASSLGQGFAAGELFF.

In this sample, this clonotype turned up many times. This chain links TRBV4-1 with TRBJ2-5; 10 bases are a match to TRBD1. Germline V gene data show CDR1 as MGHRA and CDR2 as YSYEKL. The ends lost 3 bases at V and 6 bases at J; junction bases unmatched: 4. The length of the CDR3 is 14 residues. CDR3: CASSQDRGGKTQYF. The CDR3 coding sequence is TGCGCCAGCAGCCAGGACAGGGGGGGAAAGACCCAGTACTTC.

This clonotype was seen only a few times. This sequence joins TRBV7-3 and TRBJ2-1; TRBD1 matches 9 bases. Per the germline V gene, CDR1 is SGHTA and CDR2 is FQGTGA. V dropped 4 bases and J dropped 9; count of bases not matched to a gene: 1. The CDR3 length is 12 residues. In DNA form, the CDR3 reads TGTGCCAGCAGCTCGACAGGGGGTGAGCAGTTCTTC. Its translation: CASSSTGGEQFF.

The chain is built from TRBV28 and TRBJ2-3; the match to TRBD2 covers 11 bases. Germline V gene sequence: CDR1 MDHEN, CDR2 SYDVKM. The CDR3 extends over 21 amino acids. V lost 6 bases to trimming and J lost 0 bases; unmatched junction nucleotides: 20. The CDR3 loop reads CASRPDYQFLAGGTSTDTQYF. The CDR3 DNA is TGTGCCAGCAGACCGGACTACCAGTTTCTAGCGGGGGGAACTAGCACAGATACGCAGTATTTT.

CDR3 in amino acids: CASSFSDGGRYEQYF. CDR3 bases: TGTGCCAGCAGTTTTTCCGACGGAGGGAGGTACGAGCAGTACTTC. The chain combines TRBV12-3 or TRBV12-4 with TRBJ2-4; perhaps TRBD2 as D (6 bases). The J call is doubtful: the DNA matches TRBJ2-7 better. The CDR3 covers 15 residues.

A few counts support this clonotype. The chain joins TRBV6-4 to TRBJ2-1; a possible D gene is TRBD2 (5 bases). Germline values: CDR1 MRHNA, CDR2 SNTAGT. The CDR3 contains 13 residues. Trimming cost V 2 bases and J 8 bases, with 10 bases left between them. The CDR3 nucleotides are TGTGCCAGCAGTGACGGGGAGAGGGATGAGCAGTTCTTC. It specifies CASSDGERDEQFF.

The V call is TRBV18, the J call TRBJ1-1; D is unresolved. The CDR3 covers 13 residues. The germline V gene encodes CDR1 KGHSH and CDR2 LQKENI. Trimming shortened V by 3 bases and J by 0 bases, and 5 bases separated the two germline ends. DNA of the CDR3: TGTGCCAGCTCACCTAATATGAACACTGAAGCTTTCTTT. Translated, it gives CASSPNMNTEAFF.

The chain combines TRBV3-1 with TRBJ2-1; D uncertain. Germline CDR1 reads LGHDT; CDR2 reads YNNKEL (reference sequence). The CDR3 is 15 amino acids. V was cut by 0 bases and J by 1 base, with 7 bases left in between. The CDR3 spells CASSQDMGSYNEQFF. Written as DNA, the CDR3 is TGTGCCAGCAGCCAAGACATGGGATCCTACAATGAGCAGTTCTTC.

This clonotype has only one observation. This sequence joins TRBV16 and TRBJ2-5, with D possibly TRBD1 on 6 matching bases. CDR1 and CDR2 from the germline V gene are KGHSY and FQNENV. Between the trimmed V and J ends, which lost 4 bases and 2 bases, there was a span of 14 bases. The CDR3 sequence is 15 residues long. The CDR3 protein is CASSRLPGQQETQYF. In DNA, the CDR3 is TGTGCCAGCAGCCGACTTCCGGGACAACAAGAGACCCAGTACTTC.

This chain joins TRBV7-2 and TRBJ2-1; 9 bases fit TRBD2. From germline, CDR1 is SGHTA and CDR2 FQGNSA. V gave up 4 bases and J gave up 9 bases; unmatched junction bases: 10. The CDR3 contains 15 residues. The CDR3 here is CASSWGLAGTLEQFF. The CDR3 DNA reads TGTGCCAGCAGCTGGGGTCTAGCGGGGACGCTTGAGCAGTTCTTC.

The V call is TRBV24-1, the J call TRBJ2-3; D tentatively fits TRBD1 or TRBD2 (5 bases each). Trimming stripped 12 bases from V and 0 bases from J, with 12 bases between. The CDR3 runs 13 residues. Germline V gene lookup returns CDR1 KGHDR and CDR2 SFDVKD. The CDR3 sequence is CAVRDHSTDTQYF. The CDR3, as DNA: TGTGCCGTCCGGGACCATAGCACAGATACGCAGTATTTT.

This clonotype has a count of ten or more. CDR3 sequence reads: CASSRGISYGYTF. CDR3 bases: TGTGCCAGCAGTCGTGGGATAAGCTATGGCTACACCTTC. The genes are TRBV6-6 and TRBJ1-2, with unresolved D. V was clipped by 5 bases and J by 4 bases, with 11 bases between them. The CDR3 totals 13 residues. CDR1 is MNHNY, CDR2 SVGAGI, per germline (reference sequence).

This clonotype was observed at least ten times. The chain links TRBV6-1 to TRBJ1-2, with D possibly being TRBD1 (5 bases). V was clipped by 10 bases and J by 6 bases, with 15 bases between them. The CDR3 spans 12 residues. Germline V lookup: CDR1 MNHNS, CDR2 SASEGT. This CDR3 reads CATGDRDHGYTF. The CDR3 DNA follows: TGTGCCACCGGGGACCGGGACCATGGCTACACCTTC.

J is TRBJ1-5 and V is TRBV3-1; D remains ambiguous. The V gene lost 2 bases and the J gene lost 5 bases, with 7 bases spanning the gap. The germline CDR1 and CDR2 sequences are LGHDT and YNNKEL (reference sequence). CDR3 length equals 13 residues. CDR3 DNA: TGTGCCAGCAGCCAAACAGAGGATCAGCCCCAGCATTTT. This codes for CASSQTEDQPQHF.

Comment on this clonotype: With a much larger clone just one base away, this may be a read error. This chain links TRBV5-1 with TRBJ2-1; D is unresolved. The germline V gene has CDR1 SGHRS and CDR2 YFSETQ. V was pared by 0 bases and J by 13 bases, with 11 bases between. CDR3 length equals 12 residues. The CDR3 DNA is TGCGCCAGCAGCTTGGAGCCAGAGACCCAGTTCTTC. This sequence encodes CASSLEPETQFF.

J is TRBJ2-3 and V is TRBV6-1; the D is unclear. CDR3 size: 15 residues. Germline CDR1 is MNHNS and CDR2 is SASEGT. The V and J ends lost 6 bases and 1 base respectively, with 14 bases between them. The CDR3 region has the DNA TGTGCCAGCAGCCGGACCCAGGACGGCACAGATACGCAGTATTTT. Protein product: CASSRTQDGTDTQYF.

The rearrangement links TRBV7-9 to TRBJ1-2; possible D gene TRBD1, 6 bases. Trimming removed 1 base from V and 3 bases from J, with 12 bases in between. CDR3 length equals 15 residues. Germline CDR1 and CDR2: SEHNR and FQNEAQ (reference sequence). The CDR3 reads CASSLGHREDYGYTF. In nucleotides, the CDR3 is TGTGCCAGCAGCTTAGGTCACAGGGAAGACTATGGCTACACCTTC.

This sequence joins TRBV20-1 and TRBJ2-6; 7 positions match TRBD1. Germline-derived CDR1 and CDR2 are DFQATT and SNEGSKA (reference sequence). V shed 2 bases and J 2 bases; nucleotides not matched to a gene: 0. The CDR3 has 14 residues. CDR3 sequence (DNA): TGCAGTGCTAGAAGGGGGCCTGGGGCCAACGTCCTGACTTTC. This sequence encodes CSARRGPGANVLTF.

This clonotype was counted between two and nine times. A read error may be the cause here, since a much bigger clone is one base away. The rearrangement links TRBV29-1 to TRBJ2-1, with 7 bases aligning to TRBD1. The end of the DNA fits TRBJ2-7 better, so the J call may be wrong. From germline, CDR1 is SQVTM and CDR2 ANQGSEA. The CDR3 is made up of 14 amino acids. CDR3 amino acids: CSHSGGASYNEQYF. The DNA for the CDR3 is TGCAGTCATTCAGGGGGAGCGTCCTACAATGAGCAGTACTTC.

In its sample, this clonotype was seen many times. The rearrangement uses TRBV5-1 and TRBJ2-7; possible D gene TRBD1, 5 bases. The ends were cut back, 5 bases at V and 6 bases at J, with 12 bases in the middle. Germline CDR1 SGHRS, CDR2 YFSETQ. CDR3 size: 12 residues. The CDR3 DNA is TGCGCCAGCAGTTCAACAGGTGGCGAGCAGTACTTC. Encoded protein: CASSSTGGEQYF.